This record covers a single TCR beta chain. Deletions cut 8 bases from V and 8 bases from J, with 12 bases between. The CDR3 length is 11 residues. CDR1 is MNHEY and CDR2 is SVGAGI in the germline V gene. The sample belongs to a study of shared clonotypes between healthy human individuals. The authors ran the assay at deep level. Genomic DNA from each subset was divided evenly over several immunoSEQ plates. Unsorted PBMC replicate PCRs drew on roughly 300 ng DNA, representing some 30,000 T cell genomes. Original handling: Filtering was not the same, since immunoSEQ gave junction-only sequences without quality scores. Method: immunoSEQ multiplex PCR; TCRdb's copy keeps in-frame clones and lacks some. The V and J calls and clone size are taken from that table; D and trimming were inferred from the DNA. The profile shows approximately 440,000 clones, approximately 80% of them singletons.

Sequencing was carried out using PBMCs. The clonotype was recovered from a woman aged 40 to 50 in good health. Some clones in this sample may be carry-over from other donors' samples. The gene calls are TRBV6-5 and TRBJ1-2; D call uncertain. The CDR3 loop is CASADGGGYTF. In DNA, the CDR3 is TGTGCCAGCGCCGATGGAGGAGGCTACACCTTC.